One TCR beta chain is described in this entry. It lacks a known antigen. Nothing much larger sits one base from this clone, and base qualities are not available. This sample was taken from a study of T cell responses to AZD1222 COVID-19 vaccine (dated by TCRdb to the early 2020s). Study-level background: Because spike-specific TCR depth and breadth did not differ between the two schedules, AZD1222 recipients who got a second dose at roughly 4 weeks were pooled with those who got a second dose at roughly 12 weeks. TCR sequencing was performed for roughly 240 trial participants, of whom about 200 were given two doses of AZD1222 and around 26 were given two doses of MenACWY control vaccine. Trial participants were enrolled into age subgroups of 18-55, 56-69 and 70-plus years, which contained about 160, 30 and 59 TCR-sequenced participants, respectively.

The time point tag for this specimen amounts to: baseline before first vaccination. The vaccinee samples were drawn from two UK trials, COV001 and COV002, one of which was a single-blind randomized controlled phase 2/3 trial testing AZD1222 (ChAdOx1 nCoV-19) in healthy adults. For TCRbeta chain sequencing, PBMC samples from trial participants were taken at day 0 and at day 28 after the second dose. On the study overall, not on this receptor specifically: A significant rise in spike-specific TCR breadth and depth was observed after two AZD1222 doses relative to day 0 and relative to MenACWY recipients. Because no samples from the day 14 peak response were available, repertoires could be characterized only after the peak T cell response. The whole spike protein was spanned by vaccine-associated CD4 TCRs, and dominant responses were seen in regions 160-218 and 743-854. Participants were mostly white British and included more females than males, and it was suggested by the authors that clonal diversity may have been underestimated. Only five or six AZD1222 recipients were SARS-CoV-2 seropositive at baseline, limiting conclusions about previously exposed vaccinees. Epitopes outside the regions mutated in the B.1.351 and B.1.1.7 variants were reportedly recognized by nearly half of the unique spike-specific TCRs. The 56-69-year group was small, and its depth increase did not reach significance, likely because of low power.

The CDR3 regions of human TCRbeta chains were analyzed by immunosequencing. For the original study's pipeline: TCRs in the repertoires were matched against a reference library of SARS-CoV-2-specific TCRs that had been generated with the MIRA antigen-specificity platform. Breadth was defined as the fraction of unique TCRs that were SARS-CoV-2-associated. Depth was defined as the fraction of total T cells that were SARS-CoV-2-associated. Using the MIRA data, every spike-specific TCR was mapped to the spike region that the TCR reacted to and assigned to either a CD4 or a CD8 class. Log10-transformed breadth and depth values were compared by one-way ANOVA with Sidak's multiple comparisons tests. Not all clones reach the TCRdb copy of this immuneACCESS table, which keeps in-frame sequences only. Checked studies attribute under half of the gap to unresolved V genes and leave the rest unexplained. V, J and clone size derive from that table, while D and trimming were established from the DNA sequence. The sample includes approximately 90,000 clones, with more than 90% observed a single time. The ten largest clones add up to roughly an eighth of the sample.

The CDR3 starts with the cysteine, ends with the phenylalanine, and has 12 residues. Here the CDR3 DNA is all that survives: 36 bases in frame from base 1. Reading the germline V gene (reference sequence) gives CDR1 MNHNY and CDR2 SVGAGI. The trim is 7 bases for V and 4 bases for J, with a gap of 9 bases between the germline ends. The chain is made from TRBV6-6 and TRBJ2-3, with no confidently assigned D gene. Sequencing was performed on peripheral blood, taken on day 0 of AZD1222 vaccination. This clonotype originated in an adult in good health. The DNA sequence is TGTGCCAGCACCGAACCACCAGATACGCAGTATTTT. Its translation is CASTEPPDTQYF.